This T cell receptor beta chain is from a study of blood T cell repertoires in COVID-19. In the authors' methods: For nucleated cells, counts were estimated from reference gene primer amplification. Repertoires were generated with immunoSEQ multiplex PCR, while TCRdb's copy carries only in-frame clones and drops some. D and trimming were read from the DNA, whereas the V and J calls and clone size are those reported in that table. The data contain under 250,000 clones, approximately 80% of them seen just once; the ten biggest clones take up about 3.2%. This clone was seen just once. CDR1 SGDLS and CDR2 YYNGEE come from the germline V gene. The CDR3 extends over 14 amino acids. V lost 0 bases and J 6 bases, leaving 12 bases between the germline ends.

The J gene is TRBJ1-2, the V gene TRBV9; D gene uncertain. This sequence originates from a woman aged 55-69 years who had recovered from COVID-19. The sample taken for sequencing was PBMCs or T cells enriched from blood (not recorded which). The CDR3: CASSVVGGRHGYTF. CDR3 DNA sequence: TGTGCCAGCAGCGTAGTAGGTGGGCGCCATGGCTACACCTTC.